This T cell receptor beta chain was captured by sequencing in a study of shared T cell receptors in the human thymus. The CDR3 covers 12 residues. V lost 5 bases and J 7 bases, leaving 13 bases between the germline ends. Per the germline V gene, CDR1 is SGHRS and CDR2 is YFSETQ. Libraries were prepared by immunoSEQ multiplex PCR; TCRdb keeps only in-frame clonotypes and omits some of them. This table has approximately 760,000 clones, 70% to 90% appearing once. These data were likewise used in another study, on human thymus T cells.

Sequenced input: thymocytes. This TCR was recovered from a girl under three years old with a congenital heart defect. The V gene is TRBV5-1, the J gene TRBJ2-7, with D unclear. In DNA, the CDR3 is TGCGCCAGCAGAAGCTCCATCGAGGAGCAGTACTTC. This encodes CASRSSIEEQYF.